The rows below give T cell receptor beta chains drawn from one sample of a study of CD8 T cells in ankylosing spondylitis. TCRdb reprocessed the 5' RACE reads with MiXCR, giving one entry per CDR3 protein. The repertoire includes more than 200,000 distinct CDR3 sequences, more than 20% of them detected once, and over 0.55% sits in the top ten. Material: blood, either unsorted or a sorted T cell fraction (not recorded which). The origin of the receptors is a male donor with ankylosing spondylitis or in good health (not recorded which). The CDR3 runs from the conserved cysteine through the conserved F or W. The D gene is left open where the match is weak. Part of the rows lack a size; the others show once, few, many or a class for expanded clones.

V	J	D	size	CDR3	DNA
TRBV20-1	TRBJ2-1	TRBD1	few	CSAKGRQGMGNEQFF	TGCAGTGCTAAAGGCCGACAGGGTATGGGCAATGAGCAGTTCTTC
TRBV12-3/TRBV12-4	TRBJ2-7	TRBD1	many	CASSFSRDRALSYEQYF	TGTGCCAGCAGTTTTTCCCGGGACAGGGCTTTATCCTACGAGCAGTACTTC
TRBV10-3	TRBJ2-1	TRBD2	-	CATLGLAGGPPYNEQFF	TGTGCCACTCTGGGACTAGCGGGGGGACCACCTTACAATGAGCAGTTCTTC
TRBV24-1	TRBJ2-1	-	-	CATGGNLGYNEQFF	TGTGCCACCGGCGGGAATCTGGGATACAATGAGCAGTTCTTC
TRBV20-1	TRBJ2-7	-	-	CSAQGIVTYEQYF	TGCAGTGCTCAAGGGATTGTGACCTACGAGCAGTACTTC
TRBV20-1	TRBJ2-3	TRBD2	many	CSARKTGLAGGDTQYF	TGCAGTGCTAGGAAAACGGGACTAGCGGGTGGAGATACGCAGTATTTT
TRBV12-3/TRBV12-4	TRBJ2-1	TRBD2	few	CASSLATSGGVNEQFF	TGTGCCAGCAGTTTAGCGACTAGCGGGGGTGTCAATGAGCAGTTCTTC
TRBV9	TRBJ2-1	TRBD2	many	CASSVAPGGVSNEQFF	TGTGCCAGCAGCGTAGCCCCCGGGGGGGTGAGCAATGAGCAGTTCTTC
TRBV20-1	TRBJ2-3	-	-	CSGRGLGDTQYF	TGCAGTGGTAGGGGGTTAGGAGATACGCAGTATTTT
TRBV7-3	TRBJ2-4	-	few	CASSLGAENIQYF	TGTGCCAGCAGCTTAGGGGCAGAAAACATTCAGTACTTC
TRBV12-3/TRBV12-4	TRBJ2-7	-	-	CASRRPGLYEQYF	TGTGCCAGCAGGAGGCCAGGGCTTTACGAGCAGTACTTC
TRBV15	TRBJ2-5	-	-	CATSRARNQETQYF	TGTGCCACCAGCAGAGCACGGAACCAAGAGACCCAGTACTTC
TRBV5-1	TRBJ2-5	-	-	CASSLGDGQIQETQYF	TGCGCCAGCAGCTTGGGTGACGGACAGATCCAAGAGACCCAGTACTTC
TRBV10-1	TRBJ2-1	TRBD2	many	CASSEFGGGAYNEQFF	TGCGCCAGCAGTGAGTTTGGCGGGGGGGCCTACAATGAGCAGTTCTTC
TRBV7-6	TRBJ2-5	-	-	CASSSTGRQMETQYF	TGTGCCAGCAGCTCCACGGGACGACAGATGGAGACCCAGTACTTC
TRBV20-1	TRBJ1-1	-	-	CSAAGLSGTEAFF	TGCAGTGCGGCGGGTTTGTCGGGGACTGAAGCTTTCTTT
TRBV2	TRBJ1-6	TRBD1	many	CASSSRTGANSPLHF	TGTGCCAGCAGTTCGAGGACAGGGGCTAATTCACCCCTCCACTTT
TRBV28	TRBJ2-7	TRBD1	-	CASSTTSGQGVRYEQYF	TGTGCCAGCAGTACAACCTCGGGACAGGGGGTGCGATACGAGCAGTACTTC
TRBV10-2	TRBJ2-1	-	-	CASSWDNEQFF	TGCGCCAGCAGTTGGGACAATGAGCAGTTCTTC
TRBV12-3/TRBV12-4	TRBJ2-5	-	few	CASSLGIHKQETQYF	TGTGCCAGCAGTTTAGGCATCCACAAACAAGAGACCCAGTACTTC
TRBV12-3/TRBV12-4	TRBJ1-1	-	-	CASRKGVGTEAFF	TGTGCCAGCAGAAAAGGGGTTGGGACTGAAGCTTTCTTT
TRBV18	TRBJ2-4	-	many	CASSPPQGSSQVNIQYF	TGTGCCAGCTCACCACCGCAGGGATCGTCCCAAGTGAACATTCAGTACTTC
TRBV12-3/TRBV12-4	TRBJ1-2	TRBD1	many	CASVRDRANYGYTF	TGTGCCAGCGTCCGGGACAGAGCTAACTATGGCTACACCTTC
TRBV20-1	TRBJ2-7	TRBD2	-	CSARGMSGTASYEQYF	TGCAGTGCTAGAGGAATGAGCGGGACGGCCTCCTACGAGCAGTACTTC
TRBV20-1	TRBJ1-1	-	few	CSAAEPSGSTEAFF	TGCAGTGCTGCGGAGCCGTCTGGTAGCACTGAAGCTTTCTTT
TRBV20-1	TRBJ2-7	TRBD2	-	CSARAAGSGGIDEQYF	TGCAGTGCTAGAGCCGCCGGTAGCGGGGGGATCGACGAGCAGTACTTC
TRBV20-1	TRBJ2-7	-	-	CSARKDSYEQYF	TGCAGTGCTAGGAAGGACAGCTACGAGCAGTACTTC
TRBV10-2	TRBJ2-7	-	-	CASQRTNTYEQYF	TGCGCCAGCCAAAGGACTAATACCTACGAGCAGTACTTC
TRBV6-5	TRBJ2-7	-	many	CAHGTQYEQYF	TGTGCCCACGGGACCCAATACGAGCAGTACTTC
TRBV19	TRBJ1-2	TRBD1	many	CASYQQGRGYTF	TGTGCCAGTTATCAACAGGGGAGAGGCTACACCTTC
TRBV6-2/TRBV6-3	TRBJ2-1	TRBD2	-	CASRPSGGGYNEQFF	TGTGCCAGCAGACCCTCTGGCGGGGGTTACAATGAGCAGTTCTTC
TRBV21-1	TRBJ2-3	-	many	CASSKGPGGTDTQYF	TGTGCCAGCAGCAAGGGGCCAGGGGGCACAGATACGCAGTATTTT
TRBV5-1	TRBJ2-3	-	many	CASSLSEGVTQYF	TGCGCCAGCAGCTTGAGTGAGGGCGTTACGCAGTATTTT
TRBV12-3/TRBV12-4	TRBJ1-1	-	many	CASTLRRALGTEAFF	TGTGCCAGCACCTTGAGGAGGGCATTAGGCACTGAAGCTTTCTTT
TRBV4-1	TRBJ2-3	-	few	CASSQDRQLSTDTQYF	TGCGCCAGCAGCCAAGATAGGCAACTCAGCACAGATACGCAGTATTTT
TRBV12-3/TRBV12-4	TRBJ1-5	TRBD1	few	CASRAGTGFYQPKHF	TGTGCCAGCAGAGCAGGGACAGGGTTCTATCAGCCCAAGCATTTT
TRBV7-2	TRBJ2-7	-	-	CASSLTGPGVYEQYF	TGTGCCAGCAGCCTCACGGGACCCGGCGTATACGAGCAGTACTTC
TRBV5-1	TRBJ2-7	-	-	CASSLRQEEQYF	TGCGCCAGCAGCTTGCGGCAGGAGGAGCAGTACTTC
TRBV2	TRBJ1-1	TRBD1	-	CASRWTGVNTEAFF	TGTGCCAGCAGGTGGACAGGGGTCAACACTGAAGCTTTCTTT
TRBV20-1	TRBJ2-7	-	-	CSSRPGQGTPYEQYF	TGCAGTTCTAGGCCCGGTCAGGGGACTCCCTACGAGCAGTACTTC
TRBV27	TRBJ2-3	-	few	CASSSHLGGDTQYF	TGTGCCAGCAGTTCCCATCTAGGGGGGGATACGCAGTATTTT
TRBV7-9	TRBJ2-7	-	many	CASSLDTAEQYF	TGTGCCAGCAGCTTGGATACGGCCGAGCAGTACTTC
TRBV20-1	TRBJ2-5	-	-	CSARQLQETQYF	TGCAGTGCTAGACAGTTACAAGAGACCCAGTACTTC
TRBV12-3/TRBV12-4	TRBJ1-6	-	-	CASSSGANSPLHF	TGTGCCAGCAGTTCTGGGGCGAATTCACCCCTCCACTTT